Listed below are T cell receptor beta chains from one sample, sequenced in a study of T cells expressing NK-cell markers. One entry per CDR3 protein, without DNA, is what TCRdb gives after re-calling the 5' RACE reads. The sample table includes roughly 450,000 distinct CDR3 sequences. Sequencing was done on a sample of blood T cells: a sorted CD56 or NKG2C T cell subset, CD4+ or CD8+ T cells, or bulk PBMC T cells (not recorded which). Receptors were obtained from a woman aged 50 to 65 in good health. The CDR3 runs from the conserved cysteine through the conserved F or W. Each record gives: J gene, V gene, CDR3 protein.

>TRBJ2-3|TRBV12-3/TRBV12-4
CASSGTVLGNTQYF
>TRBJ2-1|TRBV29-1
CSVGRTGVNEQFF
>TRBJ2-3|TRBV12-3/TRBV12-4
CASSYTGQSTQYF
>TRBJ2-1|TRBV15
CATSRGTRGVGEQFF
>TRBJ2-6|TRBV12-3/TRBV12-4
CASSLAPTLELSANVLTF
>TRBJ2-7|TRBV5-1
CASTPWDSSYEQYF
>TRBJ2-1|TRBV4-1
CASSQDFFRLRDRVNEQFF
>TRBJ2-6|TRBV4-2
CASSQTGLTGPPSGANVLTF
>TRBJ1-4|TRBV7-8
CASSWSPNEKLFF
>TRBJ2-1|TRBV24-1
CATSDWPGRGNEQFF
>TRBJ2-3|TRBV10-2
CASTDPPTSGREYF
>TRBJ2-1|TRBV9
CASSVFGSGLGGNEQFF
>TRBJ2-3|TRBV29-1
CSSGLAGGGTDTQYF
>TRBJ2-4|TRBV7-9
CASSLEASGRKNIQYF
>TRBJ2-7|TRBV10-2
CASSETGIRANF
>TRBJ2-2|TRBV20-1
CSAREVAGKNTGELFF
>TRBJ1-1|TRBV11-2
CASSLDRVNTEAFF
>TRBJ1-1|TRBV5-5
CASSMTGENTEAFF
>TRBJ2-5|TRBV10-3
CAISLTGKETQYF
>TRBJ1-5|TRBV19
CASSMITPWGNQPQHF
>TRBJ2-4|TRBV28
CASSSSGDIQYF
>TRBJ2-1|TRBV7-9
CAADRASYNEQFF
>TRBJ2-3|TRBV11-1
CASSLGLTPDTQYF
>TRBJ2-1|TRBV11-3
CASSLGLAQSNEQFF
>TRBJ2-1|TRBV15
CATSRDGAGTSSLGGYNEQFF
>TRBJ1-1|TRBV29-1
CSVSGLTSRTEAFF
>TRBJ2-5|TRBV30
CAWGGSGLGYF
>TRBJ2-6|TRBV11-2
CASSPSGRPDVLTF
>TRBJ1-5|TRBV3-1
CASSQDAQSQRPQHF
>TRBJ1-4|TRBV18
CASSRDGQVFLTTNEKLFF
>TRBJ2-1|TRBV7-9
CASNSRKRDEQFF
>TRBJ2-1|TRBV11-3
CASSLEISRNEQFF
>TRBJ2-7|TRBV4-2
CASSQDAGTGLYEQYF
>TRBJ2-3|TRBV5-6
CASSLLPAASTDTQYF
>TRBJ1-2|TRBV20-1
CSASQRRGTDGYTF
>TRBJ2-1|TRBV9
CASSPEGLFYNEQFF
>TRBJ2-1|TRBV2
CASSEPGRGNEQFF
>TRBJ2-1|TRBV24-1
CATSDSRTYNEQFF
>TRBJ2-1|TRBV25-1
CASSIAGGHEQFF
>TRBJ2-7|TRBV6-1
CATTLQGTYEQYF
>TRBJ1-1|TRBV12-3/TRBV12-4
CASSPRGVFTEAFF
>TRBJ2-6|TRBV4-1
CASSHQGIPGANVLTF
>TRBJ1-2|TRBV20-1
CSAPSRQGDGYTF
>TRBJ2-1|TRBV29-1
CSVEVGNAYNEQFF
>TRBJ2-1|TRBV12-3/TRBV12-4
CASRYTSFSYNEQFF
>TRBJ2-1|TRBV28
CASRGRERVHEQFF
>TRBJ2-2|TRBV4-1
CASSPRGTTTGELFF
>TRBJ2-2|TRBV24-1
CATSDFGQIGTGELFF
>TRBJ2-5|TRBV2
CATVWTPQETQYF
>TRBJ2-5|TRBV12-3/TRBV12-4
CASSSRGGGGETQYF
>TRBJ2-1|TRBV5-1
CASSSGLAGDPGGSYNEQFF
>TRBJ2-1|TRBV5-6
CASSLNLGQGFNEQFF
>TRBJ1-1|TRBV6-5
CASSSPGGISEKAFF
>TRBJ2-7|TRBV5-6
CASSFPRYAYEQYF
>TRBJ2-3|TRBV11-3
CASSSGLAGAPDTQYF